This TCR beta chain was sequenced in a study of shared clonotypes between healthy human individuals. Findings and caveats of the study: For naive CD4 cells, 4% to 6% of clonotypes were shared across a handful of donors.

The length of the CDR3 is 16 residues. The V gene's germline CDR1 is LGHNA and CDR2 YSLEER. V dropped 0 bases and J dropped 1 base, with 13 bases sitting between them. Profiling relied on immunoSEQ multiplex PCR, and the TCRdb table lists in-frame clones only, not all of them. Of about 1.9 million clones detected, just under 95% appear once; the ten largest clones hold more than 1.5%. Naive CD8 cells were CD45RO-negative, positively selected for CCR7, excluding terminally differentiated effector memory CD45RA+ cells. There were only Caucasian adults among the donors, and all lived in Nashville, Tennessee. Turning to this clone: Its antigen is unknown.

Sequencing was performed on naive CD8+ T cells from PBMCs. The rearrangement links TRBV4-3 to TRBJ2-7; tentative D call: TRBD2 (6 bases). This receptor was obtained from a man aged 18 to 30 in good health. Some clones in this sample may be carry-over from other donors' samples. The CDR3 spells CASSQDPGLGSYEQYF. The CDR3 DNA is TGCGCCAGCAGCCAAGATCCGGGACTGGGATCCTACGAGCAGTACTTC.